This TCR beta chain stems from a study of a mutant IDH1 vaccine in newly diagnosed glioma. Study-wide results and caveats: It seemed that pseudoprogression was not linked to changes in the top peripheral T cell clonotypes.

Time point in this sample: week 35, safety follow-up. Each vaccine dose was 300 ug of mutant IDH1 20-mer peptide, with topical imiquimod. Eight vaccinations went to patients in weeks 1, 3, 5, 7, 11, 15, 19, 23. Only in-frame clones appear in the TCRdb table, and some are missing; sequencing was by immunoSEQ multiplex PCR. This table has about 66,000 clones, roughly four fifths appearing once. Germline CDR1 reads ENHRY; CDR2 reads SYGVKD. V shed 0 bases and J 7 bases; nucleotides not matched to a gene: 6. The CDR3 runs to 15 residues. Concerning this clone: Its specificity is unknown.

The J gene is TRBJ1-5, the V gene TRBV10-3; 7 bases match TRBD1. This material consisted of PBMCs, taken from a glioma patient whose treatment included an IDH1 peptide vaccine. The clonotype originates from a man between 50 and 59 years old with glioma. CDR3 amino acids: CAISESRQGQQPQHF. DNA of the CDR3: TGTGCCATCAGTGAGTCTCGACAGGGTCAACAGCCCCAGCATTTT.